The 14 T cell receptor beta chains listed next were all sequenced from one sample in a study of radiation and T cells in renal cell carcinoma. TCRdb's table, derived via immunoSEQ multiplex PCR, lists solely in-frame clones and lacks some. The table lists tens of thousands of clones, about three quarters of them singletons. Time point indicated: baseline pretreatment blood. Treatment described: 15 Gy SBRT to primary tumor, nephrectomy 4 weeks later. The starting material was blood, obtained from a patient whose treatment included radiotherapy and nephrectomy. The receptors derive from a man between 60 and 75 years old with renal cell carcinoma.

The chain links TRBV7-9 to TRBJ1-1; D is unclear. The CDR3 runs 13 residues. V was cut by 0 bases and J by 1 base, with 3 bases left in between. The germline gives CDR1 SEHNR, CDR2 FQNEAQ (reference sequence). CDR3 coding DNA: TGTGCCAGCAGCTTAGCAGGGAACACTGAAGCTTTCTTT. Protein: CASSLAGNTEAFF.

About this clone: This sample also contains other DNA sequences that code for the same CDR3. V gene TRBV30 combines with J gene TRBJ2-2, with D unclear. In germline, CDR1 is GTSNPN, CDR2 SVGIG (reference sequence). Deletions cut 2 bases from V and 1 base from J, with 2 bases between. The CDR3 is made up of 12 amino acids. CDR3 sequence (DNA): TGTGCCTGGAGTTTGAACACCGGGGAGCTGTTTTTT. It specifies CAWSLNTGELFF.

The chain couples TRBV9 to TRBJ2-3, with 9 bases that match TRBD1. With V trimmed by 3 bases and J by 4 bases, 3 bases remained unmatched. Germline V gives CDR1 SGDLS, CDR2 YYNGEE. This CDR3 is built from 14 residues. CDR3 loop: CASSADRGADTQYF. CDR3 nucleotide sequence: TGTGCCAGCAGCGCCGACAGGGGGGCAGATACGCAGTATTTT.

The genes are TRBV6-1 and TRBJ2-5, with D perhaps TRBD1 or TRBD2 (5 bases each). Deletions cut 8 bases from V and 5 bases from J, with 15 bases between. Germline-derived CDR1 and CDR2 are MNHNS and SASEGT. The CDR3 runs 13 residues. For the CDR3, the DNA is TGTGCCAGCCGGGGACCAGCAGAGGAGACCCAGTACTTC. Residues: CASRGPAEETQYF.

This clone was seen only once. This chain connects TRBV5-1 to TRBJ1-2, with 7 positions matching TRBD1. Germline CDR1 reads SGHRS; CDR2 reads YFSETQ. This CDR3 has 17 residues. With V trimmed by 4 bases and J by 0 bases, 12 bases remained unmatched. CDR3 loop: CASSPGQATLANYGYTF. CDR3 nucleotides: TGCGCCAGCAGCCCTGGACAGGCGACTCTTGCTAACTATGGCTACACCTTC.

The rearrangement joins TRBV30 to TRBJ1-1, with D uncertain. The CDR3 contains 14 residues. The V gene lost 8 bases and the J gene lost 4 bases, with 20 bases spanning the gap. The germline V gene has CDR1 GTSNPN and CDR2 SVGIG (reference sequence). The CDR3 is CAGDAGVRSTEAFF. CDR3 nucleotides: TGTGCCGGGGATGCTGGGGTTCGTAGCACTGAAGCTTTCTTT.

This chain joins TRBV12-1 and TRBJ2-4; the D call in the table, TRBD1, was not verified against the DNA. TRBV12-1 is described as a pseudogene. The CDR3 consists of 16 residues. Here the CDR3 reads CASSFRHIPGKNIQYF. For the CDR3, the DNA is TGTGCCAGCAGCTTTCGTCACATCCCAGGCAAAAACATTCAGTACTTC.

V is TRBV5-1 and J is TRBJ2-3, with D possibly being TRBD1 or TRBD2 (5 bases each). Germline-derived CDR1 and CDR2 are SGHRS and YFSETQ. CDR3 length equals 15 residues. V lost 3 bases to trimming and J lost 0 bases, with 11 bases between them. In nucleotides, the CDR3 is TGCGCCAGCAGCTCCGGGACGGTTAGCACAGATACGCAGTATTTT. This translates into CASSSGTVSTDTQYF.

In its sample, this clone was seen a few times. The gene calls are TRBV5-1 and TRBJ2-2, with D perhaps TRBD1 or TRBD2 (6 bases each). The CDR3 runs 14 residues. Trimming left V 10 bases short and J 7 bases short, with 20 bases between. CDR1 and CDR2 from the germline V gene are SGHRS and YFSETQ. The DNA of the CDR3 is TGCGCCTCCGATGTGGGGGGCGCAGGCGGGGAGCTGTTTTTT. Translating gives CASDVGGAGGELFF.

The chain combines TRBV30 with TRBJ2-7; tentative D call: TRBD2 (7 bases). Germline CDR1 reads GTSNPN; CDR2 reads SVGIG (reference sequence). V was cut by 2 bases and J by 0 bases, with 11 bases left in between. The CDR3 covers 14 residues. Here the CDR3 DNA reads TGTGCCTGGAGTTTGGCGGGGGCCTCCTACGAGCAGTACTTC. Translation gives CAWSLAGASYEQYF. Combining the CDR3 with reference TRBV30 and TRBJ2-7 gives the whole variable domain SQTIHQWPATLVQPVGSPLSLECTVEGTSNPNLYWYRQAAGRGLQLLFYSVGIGQISSEVPQNLSASRPQDRQFILSSKKLLLSDSGFYLCAWSLAGASYEQYFGPGTRLTVT.

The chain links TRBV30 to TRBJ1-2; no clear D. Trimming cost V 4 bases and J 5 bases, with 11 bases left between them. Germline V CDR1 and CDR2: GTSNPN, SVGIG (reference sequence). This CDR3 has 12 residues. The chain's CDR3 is CAWTSSYYGYTF. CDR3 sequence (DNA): TGTGCCTGGACCTCCTCCTATTATGGCTACACCTTC.

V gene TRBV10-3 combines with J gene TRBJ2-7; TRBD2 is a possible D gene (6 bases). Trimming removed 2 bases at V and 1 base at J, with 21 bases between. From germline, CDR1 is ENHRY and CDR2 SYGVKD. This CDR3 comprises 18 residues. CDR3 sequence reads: CAISEGPISGGPSYEQYV. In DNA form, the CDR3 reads TGTGCCATCAGTGAGGGCCCAATTTCCGGAGGGCCTTCCTACGAGCAGTACGTC.

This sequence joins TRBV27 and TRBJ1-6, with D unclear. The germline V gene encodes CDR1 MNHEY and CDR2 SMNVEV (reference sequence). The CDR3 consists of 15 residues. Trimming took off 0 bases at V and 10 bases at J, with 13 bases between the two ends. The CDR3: CASSLSWLEGSPLHF. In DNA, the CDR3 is TGTGCCAGCAGTTTATCGTGGCTCGAGGGCTCACCCCTCCACTTT.

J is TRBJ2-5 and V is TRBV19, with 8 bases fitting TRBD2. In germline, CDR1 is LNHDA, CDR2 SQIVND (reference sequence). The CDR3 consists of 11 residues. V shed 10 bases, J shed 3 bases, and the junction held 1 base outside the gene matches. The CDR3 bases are TGTGCCACCGGGGGGGAAGAGACCCAGTACTTC. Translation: CATGGEETQYF.